This record concerns one T cell receptor beta chain sequence. Its specific antigen is unknown. No much larger clone is present one base from it, and per-base qualities are unavailable. Library prep was done by 5' RACE. Sequencing instrument: Illumina HiSeq 2500. The second PCR ran for roughly 7 to 12 cycles and used a J-beta primer mix along with a sample-barcoded 5' primer. A template-switch 5' adaptor carrying 12 random nucleotides introduced a unique molecular identifier onto each TCR beta cDNA molecule. Each sample yielded at least 2.5 million CDR3-containing paired-end reads. First-strand cDNA synthesis was performed from all RNA using the Mint cDNA synthesis kit, with priming by a TRBC-specific oligonucleotide. After uracil-DNA glycosylase treatment, a first 18-cycle PCR used universal primers M1SS and BC2_uni_R on all cDNA. The original methods were these. For normalization, 1 million high-quality reads were randomly selected from each sample, with every read carrying a distinct molecular identifier. Instead of being binned into consensus sequences, reads that shared molecular identifiers were thrown out. MiTCR, with a Q25 quality threshold and the strictest error-elimination algorithm, was used for CDR3 identification, clonotype clustering and error correction. A nonparametric unseen species model with Euler transformation was used to estimate lower-bound total TCR beta diversity. TCRdb trimmed public reads at Q25 via fastp, called clones via MiXCR and kept in-frame beta chains. Rows are unified per CDR3 protein, each entry keeping the most common DNA and genes. These V and J calls originate from TCRdb's pipeline instead of the authors' own analysis. Counted in this sample were 1.5 million to 2 million distinct CDR3 sequences; roughly 30% of them appeared once. Of the sample, around 7.7% falls within the top ten clones.

The CDR3 numbers 11 residues from cysteine through phenylalanine. The sequence is cut down to CDR3 DNA, 33 bases in frame from base 1. V is clipped by 4 bases and J by 6 bases, and the sequence between their germline boundaries is 7 bases long. Sequences SQVTM (CDR1) and ANQGSEA (CDR2) are obtained from the germline V gene. Donors were around 37 systemically healthy Caucasian individuals from Russia aged roughly 6 to 100 years. Each donor gave 8 to 10 milliliters of peripheral blood, drawn into EDTA-treated Vacutainer tubes. Ficoll-Paque density-gradient centrifugation was used to isolate PBMCs, with at least 6 million obtained per sample. Total RNA, at least 6 micrograms per sample, was extracted from PBMCs with Trizol reagent. Naive CD45RAhigh/CD27high T cell percentages were measured by flow cytometry on a PBMC aliquot from every donor. The data were obtained in a study of blood T cells in healthy people across ages (dated by TCRdb to 2013 to 2016). With regard to the full study: In model experiments, roughly one uniquely barcoded TCR beta cDNA molecule per two T cells was captured by template switching. To track age-related changes in TCR beta repertoire diversity, the study relied on deep sequencing normalized with unique cDNA molecular identifiers. The donors were split into four age groups: young (average around 15 years), middle-aged (39), aged (62) and long-lived (roughly 80). To avoid experimental bias, donors of different ages were distributed randomly across sequencing lanes. Two additional independent replicas of 1 million unique cDNA reads from the same blood draw were analyzed for two donors (one aged 18 to 30 and one aged 80 or older). Study-level results and caveats: Because donor CMV infection status was unknown, age-related changes in expanded clonotypes were potentially confounded. Conclusive comparison of naive and antigen-experienced compartments was prevented by the profiling of bulk unsorted PBMCs. Compared with the aged group, more naive CD4+ T cells, fewer expanded clones and increased TCR diversity were shown by the long-lived group, suggesting age selection. Estimates of total diversity based on one million sequenced T cells were regarded as lower bounds and as underestimates. As age increased, observed TCR beta diversity per million T cells dropped in a roughly linear way, and a significant reduction was already evident by age about 40. The percentage of naive T cells measured by flow cytometry correlated strongly with observed TCR beta diversity.

Recombination connected TRBV29-1 to TRBJ2-1; the D region possibly corresponds to TRBD1 (5 bases align). The TCR sequence derives from a woman between 25 and 40 years old in good health. The sample taken for sequencing was blood. The sequenced DNA is TGCAGCGTTGGACAGATCAATGAGCAGTTCTTC. This encodes CSVGQINEQFF.